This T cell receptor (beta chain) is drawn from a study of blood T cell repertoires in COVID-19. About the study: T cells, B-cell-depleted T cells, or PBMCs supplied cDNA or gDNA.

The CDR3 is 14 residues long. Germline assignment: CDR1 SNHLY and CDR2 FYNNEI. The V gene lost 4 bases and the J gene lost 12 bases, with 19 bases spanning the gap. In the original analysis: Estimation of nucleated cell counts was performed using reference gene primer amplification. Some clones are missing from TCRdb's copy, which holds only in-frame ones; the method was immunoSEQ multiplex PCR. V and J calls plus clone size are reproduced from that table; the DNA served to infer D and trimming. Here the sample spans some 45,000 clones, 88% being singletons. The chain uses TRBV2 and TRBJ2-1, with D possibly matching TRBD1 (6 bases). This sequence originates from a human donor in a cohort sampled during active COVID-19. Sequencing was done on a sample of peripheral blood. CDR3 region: CASSADRPRVGQFF. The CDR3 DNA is TGTGCCAGCAGTGCCGACAGGCCCAGGGTTGGGCAGTTCTTC.